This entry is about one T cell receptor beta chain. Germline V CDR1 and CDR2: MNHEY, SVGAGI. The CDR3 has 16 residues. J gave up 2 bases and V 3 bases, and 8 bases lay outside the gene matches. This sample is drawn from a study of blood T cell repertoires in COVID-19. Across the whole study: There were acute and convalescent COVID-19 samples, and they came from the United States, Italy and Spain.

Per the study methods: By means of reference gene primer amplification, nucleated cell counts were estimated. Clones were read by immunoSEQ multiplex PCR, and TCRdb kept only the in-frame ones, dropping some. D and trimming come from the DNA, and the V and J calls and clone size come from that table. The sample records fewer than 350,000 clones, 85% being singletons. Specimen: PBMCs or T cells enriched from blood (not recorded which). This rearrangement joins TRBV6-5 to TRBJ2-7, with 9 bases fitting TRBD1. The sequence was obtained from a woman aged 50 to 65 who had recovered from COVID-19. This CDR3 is CASSYTSGTGTYEQYF. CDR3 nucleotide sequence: TGTGCCAGCAGTTATACATCCGGGACAGGGACCTACGAGCAGTACTTC.